Detailed here is one T cell receptor beta chain. The data derive from a study of T cells in Graves' hyperthyroidism and ophthalmopathy. TCR beta CDR3 sequences were amplified from RNA transcripts. TCR CDR3 underwent first-round RT-PCR with the HTBI primer set. TCRdb re-analysed the multiplex PCR reads in MiXCR, keeping a single row per CDR3 protein. The table includes 300,000 or so distinct CDR3 sequences, over 15% detected once. The germline V gene encodes CDR1 SGHNT and CDR2 YYREEE (reference sequence). After removal of 4 bases from V and 0 bases from J, the junction contained 3 bases not matched to a gene. The CDR3 totals 16 residues. The study included ophthalmopathy patients with Clinical Activity Score at least 3, NOSPECS grade at least 4 and duration under 3 months. Not enrolled were patients with uncontrolled infection, other autoimmune disease, pregnancy or lactation.

Sequencing was performed on blood. V usage is TRBV5-4 and J usage is TRBJ2-1; TRBD2 matches at 11 bases. The sequence was obtained from a woman aged 60-75 years with Graves' ophthalmopathy. The CDR3 sequence: CASSISGGGSYNEQFF. CDR3 nucleotide sequence: TGTGCCAGCAGCATTAGCGGGGGGGGCTCCTACAATGAGCAGTTCTTC.